This T cell receptor beta chain comes out of a study of T cells after posttransplantation cyclophosphamide. Findings of the study overall: Recipient CMV seropositivity and CMV reactivation strongly tracked TRB clonality.

Busulfan-fludarabine conditioning, marrow transplant, and cyclophosphamide on days +3 and +4 were administered. Sequenced by immunoSEQ multiplex PCR; TCRdb stores in-frame clones only, minus some. The sample lists 8,000 to 9,000 clones; 85% were seen once. About this clone itself: Its antigen is as yet unknown.

The V end was cut by 3 bases, the J end by 4 bases, with 10 bases between. This CDR3 comprises 13 residues. Germline CDR1 LNHDA, CDR2 SQIVND (reference sequence). This receptor was identified in a female patient in her forties who received an allogeneic stem cell transplant from an unrelated donor, was CMV-positive, and had no GVHD. Certain T cells may be donor cells from the graft. Sequences were derived from PBMCs, sampled after allogeneic stem cell transplant with posttransplant cyclophosphamide. The chain is built from TRBV19 and TRBJ2-7; a possible D gene is TRBD2 (6 bases). The CDR3 DNA reads TGTGCCAGTAGTATGCAGGGAGGTTACGAGCAGTACTTC. This translates into CASSMQGGYEQYF. Combining the CDR3 with reference TRBV19 and TRBJ2-7 gives the whole variable domain DGGITQSPKYLFRKEGQNVTLSCEQNLNHDAMYWYRQDPGQGLRLIYYSQIVNDFQKGDIAEGYSVSREKKESFPLTVTSAQKNPTAFYLCASSMQGGYEQYFGPGTRLTVT.